Listed below are T cell receptor beta chains from one sample, sequenced in a study of blood T cell repertoires in COVID-19. Profiled with immunoSEQ multiplex PCR; TCRdb holds only in-frame clones, not every one. The repertoire holds approximately 350,000 clones, with roughly 90% as singletons. The specimen sequenced was peripheral blood. These receptors all come from a man in his forties or fifties with acute or convalescent COVID-19. Each CDR3 is given with its conserved first and last residue.

v_call,cdr3_aa
TRBV5-1,CASRTGATSTDTQYF
TRBV5-6,CASSYGQRNYEQYF
TRBV12-3/TRBV12-4,CASSKQDTQYF
TRBV27,CASKKQGSSYNEQFF
TRBV19,CASSSGLPNTEAFF
TRBV9,CASSVEDGTYEQYF
TRBV14,CASSQASGANVLTF
TRBV18,CASPETSVLADTQYF
TRBV20-1,CSAPGGYGYTF
TRBV5-8,CASSRTLGQGNSPLHF
TRBV9,CASSESLGDNYGYTF
TRBV5-4,CASSLTGRNTEAFF
TRBV19,CASCRESSGNTIYF
TRBV6-5,CASLLVANEKLFF
TRBV11-3,CASSLGAPGGTDTQYF
TRBV9,CASSVGQPLGETQYF
TRBV2,CASSDGGFDYGYTF
TRBV5-4,CASSLDGSYNEQFF
TRBV28,CASTSNTGELFF
TRBV5-4,CASSWGTGSYEQYF
TRBV10-2,CASSGSEGGQLGDTEAFF
TRBV27,CASSQGTNTGELFF
TRBV11-3,CASSLGAGQGISGELFF